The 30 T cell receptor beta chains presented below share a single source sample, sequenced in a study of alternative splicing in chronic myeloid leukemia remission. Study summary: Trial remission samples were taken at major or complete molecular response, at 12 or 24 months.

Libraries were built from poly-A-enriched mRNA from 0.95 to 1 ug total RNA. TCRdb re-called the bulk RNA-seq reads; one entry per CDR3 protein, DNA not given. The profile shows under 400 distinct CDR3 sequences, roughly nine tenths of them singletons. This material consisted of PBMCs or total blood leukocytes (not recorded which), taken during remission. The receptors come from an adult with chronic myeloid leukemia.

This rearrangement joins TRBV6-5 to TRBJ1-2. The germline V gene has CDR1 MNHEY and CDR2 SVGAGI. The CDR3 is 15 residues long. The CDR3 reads CASSRTGGANYGYTF.

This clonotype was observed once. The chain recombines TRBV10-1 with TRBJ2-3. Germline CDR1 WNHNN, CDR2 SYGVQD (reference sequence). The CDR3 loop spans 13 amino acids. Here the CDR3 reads CASSEVSTDTQYF.

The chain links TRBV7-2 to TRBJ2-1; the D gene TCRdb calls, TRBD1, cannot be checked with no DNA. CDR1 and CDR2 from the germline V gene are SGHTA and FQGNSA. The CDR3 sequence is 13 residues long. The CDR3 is CASSFTGNNEQFF.

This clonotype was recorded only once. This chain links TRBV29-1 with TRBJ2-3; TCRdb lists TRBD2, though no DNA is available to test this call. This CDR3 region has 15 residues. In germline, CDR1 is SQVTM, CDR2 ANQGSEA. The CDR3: CSVTKGAGITDTQYF.

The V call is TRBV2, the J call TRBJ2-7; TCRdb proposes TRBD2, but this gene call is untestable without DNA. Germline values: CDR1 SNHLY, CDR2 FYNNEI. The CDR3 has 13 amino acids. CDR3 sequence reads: CASRVTGFNEQYF. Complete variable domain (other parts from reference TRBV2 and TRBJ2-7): EPEVTQTPSHQVTQMGQEVILRCVPISNHLYFYWYRQILGQKVEFLVSFYNNEISEKSEIFDDQFSVERPDGSNFTLKIRSTKLEDSAMYFCASRVTGFNEQYFGPGTRLTVT.

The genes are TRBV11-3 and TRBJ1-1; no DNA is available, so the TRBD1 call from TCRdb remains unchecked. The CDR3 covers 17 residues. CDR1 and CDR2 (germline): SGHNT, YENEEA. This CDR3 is CASSFMGRGLLNTEAFF.

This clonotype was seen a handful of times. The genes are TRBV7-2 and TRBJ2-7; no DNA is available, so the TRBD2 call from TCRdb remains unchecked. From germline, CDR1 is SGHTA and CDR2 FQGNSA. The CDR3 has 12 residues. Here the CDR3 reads CASSDSSSEQYF.

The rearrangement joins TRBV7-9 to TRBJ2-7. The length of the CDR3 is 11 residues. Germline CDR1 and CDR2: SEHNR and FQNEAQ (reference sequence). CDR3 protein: CASSPGSAEYF.

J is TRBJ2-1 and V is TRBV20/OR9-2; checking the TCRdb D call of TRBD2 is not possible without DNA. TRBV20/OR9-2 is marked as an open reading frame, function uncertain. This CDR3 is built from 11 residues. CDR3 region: CSARDLRGQFF.

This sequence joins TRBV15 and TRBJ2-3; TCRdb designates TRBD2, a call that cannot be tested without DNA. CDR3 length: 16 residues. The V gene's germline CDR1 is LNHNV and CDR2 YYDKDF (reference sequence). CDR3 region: CATSSRLAGSTDTQYF.

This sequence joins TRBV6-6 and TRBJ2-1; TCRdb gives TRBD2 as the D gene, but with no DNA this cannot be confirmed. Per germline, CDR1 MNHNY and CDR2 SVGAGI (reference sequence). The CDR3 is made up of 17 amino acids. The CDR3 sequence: CASSYPTDRESRETQYF.

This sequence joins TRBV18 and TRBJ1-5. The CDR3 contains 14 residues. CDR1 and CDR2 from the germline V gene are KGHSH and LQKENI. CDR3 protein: CASSPQASNQPQHF.

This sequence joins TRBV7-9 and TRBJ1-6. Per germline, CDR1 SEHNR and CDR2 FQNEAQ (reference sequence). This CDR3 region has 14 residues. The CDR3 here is CASSLDRSFSPLHF.

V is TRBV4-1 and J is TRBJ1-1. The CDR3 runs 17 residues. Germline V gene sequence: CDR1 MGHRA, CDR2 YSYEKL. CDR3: CASSQGLRTTTNTEAFF.

Here the CDR3 reads CASSFSDGSEAFF. The V call is TRBV27, the J call TRBJ1-1. This CDR3 has 13 amino acids. The germline gives CDR1 MNHEY, CDR2 SMNVEV (reference sequence).

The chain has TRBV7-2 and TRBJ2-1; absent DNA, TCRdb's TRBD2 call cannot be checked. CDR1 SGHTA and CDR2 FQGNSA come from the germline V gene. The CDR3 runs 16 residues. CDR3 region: CASSLGTSGSYNEQFF.

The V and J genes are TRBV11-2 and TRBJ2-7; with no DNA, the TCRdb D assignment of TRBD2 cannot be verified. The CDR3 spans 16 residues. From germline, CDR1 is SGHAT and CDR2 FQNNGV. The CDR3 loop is CASSQFGGRGDYEQYF.

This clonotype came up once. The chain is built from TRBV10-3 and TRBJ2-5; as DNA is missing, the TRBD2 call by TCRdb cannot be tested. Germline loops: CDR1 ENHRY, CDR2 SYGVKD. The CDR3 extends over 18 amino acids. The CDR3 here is CAISTGLAGLQGRETQYF.

The CDR3 sequence is CASSPGVVTEAFF. The V call is TRBV7-2, the J call TRBJ1-1; TCRdb returns TRBD1, unconfirmable since there is no DNA. Germline CDR1 is SGHTA and CDR2 is FQGNSA. The CDR3 has 13 amino acids. Combining the CDR3 with reference TRBV7-2 and TRBJ1-1 gives the whole variable domain GAGVSQSPSNKVTEKGKDVELRCDPISGHTALYWYRQSLGQGLEFLIYFQGNSAPDKSGLPSDRFSAERTGGSVSTLTIQRTQQEDSAVYLCASSPGVVTEAFFGQGTRLTVV.

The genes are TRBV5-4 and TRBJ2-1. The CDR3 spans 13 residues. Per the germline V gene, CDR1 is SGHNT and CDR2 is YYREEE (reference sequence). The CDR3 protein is CATHNIVSNEQFF.

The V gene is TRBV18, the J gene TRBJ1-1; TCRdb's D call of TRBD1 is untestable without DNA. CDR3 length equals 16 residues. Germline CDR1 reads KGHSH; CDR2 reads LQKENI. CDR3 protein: CASSPPPGQDVTEAFF.

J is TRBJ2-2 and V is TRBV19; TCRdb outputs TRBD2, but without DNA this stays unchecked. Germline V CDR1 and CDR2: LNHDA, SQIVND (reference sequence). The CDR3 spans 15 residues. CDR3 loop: CASSPGTLGTGELFF.

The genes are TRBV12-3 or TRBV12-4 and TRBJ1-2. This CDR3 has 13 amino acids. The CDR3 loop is CASSFLINYGYTF.

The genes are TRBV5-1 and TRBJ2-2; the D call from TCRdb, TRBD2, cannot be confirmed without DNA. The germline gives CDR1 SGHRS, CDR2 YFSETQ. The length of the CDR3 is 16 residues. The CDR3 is CASSLGSLRDTGELFF.

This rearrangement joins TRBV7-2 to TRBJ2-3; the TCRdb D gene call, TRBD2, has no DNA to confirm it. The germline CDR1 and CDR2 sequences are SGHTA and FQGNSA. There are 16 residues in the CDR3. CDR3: CASRGLAGGYTDTQYF.

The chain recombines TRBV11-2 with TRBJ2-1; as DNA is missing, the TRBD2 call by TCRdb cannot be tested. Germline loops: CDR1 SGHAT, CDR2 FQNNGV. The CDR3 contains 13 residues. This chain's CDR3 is CASSWDRRNEQFF.

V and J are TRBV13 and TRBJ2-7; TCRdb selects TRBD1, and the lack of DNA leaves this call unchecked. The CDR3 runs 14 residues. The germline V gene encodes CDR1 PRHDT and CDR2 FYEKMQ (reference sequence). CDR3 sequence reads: CASSSTRGSYEQYF.

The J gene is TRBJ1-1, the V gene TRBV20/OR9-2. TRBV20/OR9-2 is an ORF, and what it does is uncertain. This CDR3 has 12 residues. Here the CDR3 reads CSAVGGSTEAFF.

This chain's CDR3 is CSARMTSGGSYEQYF. This chain joins TRBV20/OR9-2 and TRBJ2-7; without DNA, the TCRdb call of TRBD2 cannot be checked. TRBV20/OR9-2 is an open reading frame, and its role is uncertain. The CDR3 is 15 amino acids.

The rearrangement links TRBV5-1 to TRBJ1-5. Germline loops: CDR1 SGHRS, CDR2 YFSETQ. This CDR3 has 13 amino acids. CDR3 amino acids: CASSPSRGQPQHF.